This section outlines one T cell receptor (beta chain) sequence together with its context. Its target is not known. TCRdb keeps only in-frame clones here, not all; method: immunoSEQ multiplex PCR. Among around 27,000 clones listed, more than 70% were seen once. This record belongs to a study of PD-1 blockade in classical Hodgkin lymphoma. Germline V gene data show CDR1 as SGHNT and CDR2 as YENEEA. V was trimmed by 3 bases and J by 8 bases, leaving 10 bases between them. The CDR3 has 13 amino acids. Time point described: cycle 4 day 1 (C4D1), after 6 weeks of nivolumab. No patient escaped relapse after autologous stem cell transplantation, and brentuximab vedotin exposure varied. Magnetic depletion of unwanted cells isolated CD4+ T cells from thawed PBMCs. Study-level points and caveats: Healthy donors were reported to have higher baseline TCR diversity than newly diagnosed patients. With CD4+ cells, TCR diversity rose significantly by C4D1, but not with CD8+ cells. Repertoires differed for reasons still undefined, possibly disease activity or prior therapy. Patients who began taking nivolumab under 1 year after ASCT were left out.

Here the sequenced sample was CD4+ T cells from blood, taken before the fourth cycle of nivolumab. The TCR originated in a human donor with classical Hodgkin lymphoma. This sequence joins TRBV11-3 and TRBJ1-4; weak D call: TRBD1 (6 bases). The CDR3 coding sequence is TGTGCCAGCAGCTTGGGGGGGCAAGAAAAACTGTTTTTT. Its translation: CASSLGGQEKLFF.